This entry lists 28 T cell receptor beta chains sequenced from one sample in a study of T cell responses to AZD1222 COVID-19 vaccine. TCRdb's copy holds only in-frame clones and misses some; the assay was immunoSEQ multiplex PCR. This table has under 95,000 clones, roughly 90% appearing once. The input for sequencing was peripheral blood, taken 28 days after the second AZD1222 dose. The receptors here all came from an adult who received the AZD1222 COVID-19 vaccine.

The chain carries TRBV10-1 and TRBJ2-3, with D unresolved. This CDR3 is built from 17 residues. Germline V CDR1 and CDR2: WNHNN, SYGVQD (reference sequence). The germline V and J ends were trimmed by 2 bases and 0 bases, with 15 bases remaining between them. The CDR3 reads CASSESPGDSSTDTQYF. CDR3 coding DNA: TGCGCCAGCAGTGAGAGCCCCGGCGACTCTAGCACAGATACGCAGTATTTT.

J is TRBJ2-1 and V is TRBV29-1; D not certain. The CDR3 runs to 15 residues. From germline, CDR1 is SQVTM and CDR2 ANQGSEA. V was shortened by 7 bases and J by 2 bases, with 18 bases between the two germline ends. DNA for the CDR3: TGCAGCGCCCTAGGCTCAGCCATTGCCTACAATGAGCAGTTCTTC. Its translation is CSALGSAIAYNEQFF.

The chain uses TRBV19 and TRBJ2-1; 9 bases fit TRBD2. There are 17 residues in the CDR3. Germline V gene lookup returns CDR1 LNHDA and CDR2 SQIVND (reference sequence). V was pared by 2 bases and J by 5 bases, with 10 bases of the junction left unmatched. The CDR3 loop reads CASSIQASAGGHNEQFF. The DNA for the CDR3 is TGTGCCAGTAGTATACAAGCTTCAGCGGGAGGACACAATGAGCAGTTCTTC.

V is TRBV5-1 and J is TRBJ2-7, with D uncertain. CDR1 and CDR2 from the germline V gene are SGHRS and YFSETQ. The CDR3 consists of 13 residues. V was pared by 3 bases and J by 2 bases, with 9 bases between. DNA for the CDR3: TGCGCCAGCAGCTCGCTATACACCTACGAGCAGTACTTC. It specifies CASSSLYTYEQYF.

This sequence joins TRBV19 and TRBJ2-3; 11 nucleotides align to TRBD2. The CDR3 extends over 16 amino acids. V lost 5 bases and J lost 0; bases outside the gene matches: 4. Germline-derived CDR1 and CDR2 are LNHDA and SQIVND (reference sequence). The CDR3 loop reads CASSAWTSGSTDTQYF. In DNA form, the CDR3 reads TGTGCCAGTAGTGCGTGGACTAGCGGGAGCACAGATACGCAGTATTTT.

The rearrangement uses TRBV15 and TRBJ1-1; 11 positions match TRBD1. J was trimmed by 5 bases and V by 4 bases; bases with no gene match: 3. This CDR3 has 14 amino acids. Germline values: CDR1 LNHNV, CDR2 YYDKDF (reference sequence). CDR3 nucleotide sequence: TGTGCCACCAGCAACGGACAGGGGGCAACTGAAGCTTTCTTT. This gives the protein CATSNGQGATEAFF. Full variable domain (remainder filled in from reference TRBV15 and TRBJ1-1): DAMVIQNPRYQVTQFGKPVTLSCSQTLNHNVMYWYQQKSSQAPKLLFHYYDKDFNNEADTPDNFQSRRPNTSFCFLDIRSPGLGDTAMYLCATSNGQGATEAFFGQGTRLTVV.

The chain joins TRBV2 to TRBJ2-1; possible D gene TRBD1, 5 bases. With 1 base removed from V and 1 base from J, the gap between germline ends came to 8 bases. CDR3 length: 15 amino acids. Germline CDR1 reads SNHLY; CDR2 reads FYNNEI. The DNA for the CDR3 is TGTGCCAGCAGTGAAGGCCGGACATCCTACAATGAGCAGTTCTTC. The encoded protein is CASSEGRTSYNEQFF.

This clone was counted once. The chain recombines TRBV27 with TRBJ1-2, with D possibly TRBD1 on 6 matching bases. Per the germline V gene, CDR1 is MNHEY and CDR2 is SMNVEV (reference sequence). Trimming left V 1 base short and J 6 bases short, with 9 bases between. This CDR3 comprises 13 residues. The chain's CDR3 is CASSLLGGHGYTF. CDR3 DNA: TGTGCCAGCAGTTTATTGGGGGGGCATGGCTACACCTTC.

The chain has TRBV11-3 and TRBJ2-5; D is tentatively TRBD1 or TRBD2 (5 bases each). Germline assignment: CDR1 SGHNT and CDR2 YENEEA. This CDR3 is built from 15 residues. The ends were cut back, 5 bases at V and 5 bases at J, with 18 bases in the middle. The CDR3 sequence: CASSRTGTSRETQYF. CDR3 bases: TGTGCCAGCAGCAGAACCGGGACCAGCAGGGAGACCCAGTACTTC.

The gene calls are TRBV2 and TRBJ1-5; D not certain. Germline CDR1 reads SNHLY; CDR2 reads FYNNEI. The CDR3 runs 14 residues. Deletions cut 2 bases from V and 2 bases from J, with 7 bases between. In DNA, the CDR3 is TGTGCCAGCAGTGAACGGCAGGGCAATCAGCCCCAGCATTTT. Encoded protein: CASSERQGNQPQHF.

The gene calls are TRBV30 and TRBJ2-2, with D maybe TRBD1 (6 bases). The germline V and J ends were trimmed by 2 bases and 5 bases, with 9 bases remaining between them. This CDR3 contains 13 residues. Germline V gene sequence: CDR1 GTSNPN, CDR2 SVGIG (reference sequence). The CDR3 DNA reads as TGTGCCTGGAGTTCAGGGGCTACCGGGGAGCTGTTTTTT. Translation: CAWSSGATGELFF.

V is TRBV3-1 (or the pseudogene TRBV3-2) and J is TRBJ2-4; D remains unclear. CDR3 length: 15 residues. CDR1 is LGHDT, CDR2 YNNKEL, per germline (reference sequence). Trimming cost V 1 base and J 1 base, with 8 bases left between them. CDR3 in DNA: TGTGCCAGCAGCCAAGGAAGGGTGGCCAAAAACATTCAGTACTTC. This translates into CASSQGRVAKNIQYF.

This chain links TRBV11-2 with TRBJ1-4; D gene ambiguous. V was trimmed by 0 bases and J by 10 bases, leaving 15 bases between them. CDR3 size: 15 residues. Germline V gene data show CDR1 as SGHAT and CDR2 as FQNNGV. The CDR3 coding sequence is TGTGCCAGCAGCTTAGATCTGGGTGTCATTGGAAAACTGTTTTTT. Its translation is CASSLDLGVIGKLFF. Supplemented by reference TRBV11-2 and TRBJ1-4, the full variable domain reads EAGVAQSPRYKIIEKRQSVAFWCNPISGHATLYWYQQILGQGPKLLIQFQNNGVVDDSQLPKDRFSAERLKGVDSTLKIQPAKLEDSAVYLCASSLDLGVIGKLFFGSGTQLSVL.

The chain has TRBV12-3 or TRBV12-4 and TRBJ2-7, with 8 bases identical to TRBD1. There are 13 residues in the CDR3. Unmatched junction bases numbered 4, after V lost 5 bases and J lost 4 bases. The CDR3, as DNA: TGTGCCAGCAGTCCGACAGGGGTTTACGAGCAGTACTTC. Translating it yields CASSPTGVYEQYF.

The rearrangement joins TRBV6-2 or TRBV6-3 to TRBJ2-3, with 11 bases identical to TRBD2. From germline, CDR1 is MNHEY and CDR2 SVGEGT. CDR3 length: 17 residues. The junction had 8 bases not matched to a gene; V was cut back by 6 bases and J by 0 bases. CDR3 coding DNA: TGTGCCAGCAGCCCTTACGGGACTAGCGGTAGCACAGATACGCAGTATTTT. Amino acids: CASSPYGTSGSTDTQYF.

V and J are TRBV5-1 and TRBJ2-7; D is unclear. Trimming removed 2 bases at V and 1 base at J, with 16 bases between. The CDR3 is 16 residues long. The germline V gene encodes CDR1 SGHRS and CDR2 YFSETQ. The CDR3 is CASSFSMETASYEQYF. CDR3 bases: TGCGCCAGCAGCTTTAGTATGGAAACTGCGTCCTACGAGCAGTACTTC.

The chain joins TRBV7-9 to TRBJ1-1, with D unclear. Per the germline V gene, CDR1 is SEHNR and CDR2 is FQNEAQ (reference sequence). This CDR3 spans 13 amino acids. Deletions cut 1 base from V and 4 bases from J, with 7 bases between. The CDR3 DNA reads as TGTGCCAGCAGCTTAGAGATCATCACTGAAGCTTTCTTT. Protein sequence: CASSLEIITEAFF.

In this sample, this clone turned up a few times. This chain connects TRBV7-6 to TRBJ2-1; TRBD2 matches at 11 bases. The CDR3 runs to 20 residues. Germline trimming cut 4 bases from V and 3 bases from J; bases unmatched to any gene: 17. The V gene's germline CDR1 is SGHVS and CDR2 FNYEAQ. In DNA form, the CDR3 reads TGTGCCAGCAGCTGGCCAACTAGCGGGAGAGGGGCAGGAAGCTACAATGAGCAGTTCTTC. As protein: CASSWPTSGRGAGSYNEQFF. The whole variable domain, remainder taken from reference TRBV7-6 and TRBJ2-1, is GAGVSQSPRYKVTKRGQDVALRCDPISGHVSLYWYRQALGQGPEFLTYFNYEAQQDKSGLPNDRFSAERPEGSISTLTIQRTEQRDSAMYRCASSWPTSGRGAGSYNEQFFGPGTRLTVL.

V usage is TRBV5-1 and J usage is TRBJ2-5, with no clear D. This CDR3 has 16 amino acids. V dropped 0 bases and J dropped 0 bases, with 12 bases sitting between them. Germline V gene sequence: CDR1 SGHRS, CDR2 YFSETQ. CDR3 sequence reads: CASSLEGRGNQETQYF. CDR3 nucleotide sequence: TGCGCCAGCAGCTTGGAGGGTCGTGGGAACCAAGAGACCCAGTACTTC.

The chain carries TRBV6-5 and TRBJ1-1; 7 positions agree with TRBD1. In germline, CDR1 is MNHEY, CDR2 SVGAGI. The length of the CDR3 is 16 residues. V gave up 0 bases and J gave up 0 bases; unmatched junction bases: 4. The CDR3 coding sequence is TGTGCCAGCAGTTACTCGAGGGGGCGCGTGAACACTGAAGCTTTCTTT. Amino acid sequence: CASSYSRGRVNTEAFF.

The chain couples TRBV5-5 to TRBJ2-5, with 9 bases fitting TRBD1. Germline CDR1 SGHKS, CDR2 YYEKEE (reference sequence). V shed 0 bases, J shed 4 bases, and the junction held 4 bases outside the gene matches. The CDR3 runs 15 residues. The CDR3 loop reads CASSLDRGRRETQYF. DNA of the CDR3: TGTGCCAGCAGCTTGGACAGGGGGCGCCGAGAGACCCAGTACTTC.

This chain connects TRBV27 to TRBJ2-7; 8 nucleotides line up with TRBD1. V trimming: 7 bases; J trimming: 5 bases; junction bases outside the gene matches: 13. The germline V gene encodes CDR1 MNHEY and CDR2 SMNVEV (reference sequence). This CDR3 contains 15 residues. The CDR3 DNA sequence: TGTGCCAGCACCTCCTACGGGACAGGCGTCGACGAGCAGTACTTC. It yields the protein CASTSYGTGVDEQYF.

The V and J genes are TRBV7-9 and TRBJ1-6; D is unclear. With 1 base removed from V and 7 bases from J, the gap between germline ends came to 8 bases. Germline CDR1 reads SEHNR; CDR2 reads FQNEAQ (reference sequence). There are 14 residues in the CDR3. CDR3: CASSLVSVNSPLHF. CDR3 DNA sequence: TGTGCCAGCAGCTTAGTGTCAGTAAATTCACCCCTCCACTTT.

The chain joins TRBV25-1 to TRBJ1-4, with D possibly being TRBD1 (5 bases). CDR3 length: 16 amino acids. Germline V CDR1 and CDR2: MGHDK, SYGVNS. The V end lost 8 bases, the J end lost 12 bases, and 28 bases lay between the germline ends. Here the CDR3 reads CASHRTSGTDLGELFF. DNA of the CDR3: TGTGCCAGCCACAGAACCTCCGGGACGGACTTGGGGGAACTGTTTTTT.

This chain links TRBV7-2 with TRBJ2-3; D perhaps matches TRBD2 (7 bases). V was trimmed by 3 bases and J by 4 bases, leaving 17 bases between them. The CDR3 consists of 16 residues. Germline V gene lookup returns CDR1 SGHTA and CDR2 FQGNSA. As DNA, the CDR3 is TGTGCCAGCAGCTTGGTAGGGGGAGGGCCGCCAGATACGCAGTATTTT. It encodes CASSLVGGGPPDTQYF. The whole variable domain, remainder taken from reference TRBV7-2 and TRBJ2-3, is GAGVSQSPSNKVTEKGKDVELRCDPISGHTALYWYRQSLGQGLEFLIYFQGNSAPDKSGLPSDRFSAERTGGSVSTLTIQRTQQEDSAVYLCASSLVGGGPPDTQYFGPGTRLTVL.

Here the CDR3 DNA reads TGTGCCAGCAGCCGGACTAGCTACGAGCAGTACTTC. It specifies CASSRTSYEQYF. The rearrangement joins TRBV14 to TRBJ2-7; 7 bases map to TRBD2. CDR1 is SGHDN and CDR2 is FVKESK in the germline V gene. This CDR3 spans 12 amino acids. J gave up 3 bases and V 4 bases, and 0 bases lay outside the gene matches. The full variable domain, in which reference TRBV14 and TRBJ2-7 provide the parts outside the CDR3, is EAGVTQFPSHSVIEKGQTVTLRCDPISGHDNLYWYRRVMGKEIKFLLHFVKESKQDESGMPNNRFLAERTGGTYSTLKVQPAELEDSGVYFCASSRTSYEQYFGPGTRLTVT.

The V call is TRBV3-1 (or the pseudogene TRBV3-2), the J call TRBJ2-5, with a tentative D call TRBD1 (5 bases). Germline CDR1 reads LGHDT; CDR2 reads YNNKEL (reference sequence). This CDR3 region has 14 residues. The germline V and J ends were trimmed by 4 bases and 1 base, with 10 bases remaining between them. CDR3: CASSLRGLQETQYF. CDR3 bases: TGTGCCAGCAGCCTTAGGGGCCTCCAAGAGACCCAGTACTTC.

V is TRBV10-1 and J is TRBJ1-6; 8 bases match TRBD1. J lost 7 bases, V lost 6 bases, and 5 bases had no gene match. The CDR3 is 14 residues long. The germline CDR1 and CDR2 sequences are WNHNN and SYGVQD (reference sequence). The CDR3 protein is CASSRGLGNSPLHF. The CDR3 region has the DNA TGCGCCAGCAGCAGGGGGCTGGGAAATTCACCCCTCCACTTT.